The T cell receptor (beta chain) under discussion was sequenced for a study of T cells after yellow fever vaccination. Study-wide results and limits: The CD4 and CD8 compartments had a small share of their clonotypes in common. Clones that expanded after primary vaccination mostly reappeared after the booster (roughly 97% CD4, roughly 87% CD8).

This clonotype has more than one count but fewer than ten. Its target is unknown. TCRdb called the 5' RACE reads again in MiXCR, with one record for every CDR3 protein. The sample lists fewer than 400,000 distinct CDR3 sequences; around 6.5% were seen once. Looked up from germline, CDR1 is SGHAT and CDR2 is FQNNGV. CDR3 size: 15 residues. Germline trimming cut 5 bases from V and 3 bases from J; bases unmatched to any gene: 6. Sequenced here: PBMCs, sampled 5 days after the yellow fever booster vaccination. This receptor was obtained from a man aged 30 to 39 who received the YFV17D yellow fever vaccine. The rearrangement links TRBV11-2 to TRBJ2-1; 8 nucleotides line up with TRBD2. This CDR3 is CASSRSGTSYNEQFF. The CDR3 DNA is TGTGCCAGCAGCCGCTCCGGGACTAGCTACAATGAGCAGTTCTTC.